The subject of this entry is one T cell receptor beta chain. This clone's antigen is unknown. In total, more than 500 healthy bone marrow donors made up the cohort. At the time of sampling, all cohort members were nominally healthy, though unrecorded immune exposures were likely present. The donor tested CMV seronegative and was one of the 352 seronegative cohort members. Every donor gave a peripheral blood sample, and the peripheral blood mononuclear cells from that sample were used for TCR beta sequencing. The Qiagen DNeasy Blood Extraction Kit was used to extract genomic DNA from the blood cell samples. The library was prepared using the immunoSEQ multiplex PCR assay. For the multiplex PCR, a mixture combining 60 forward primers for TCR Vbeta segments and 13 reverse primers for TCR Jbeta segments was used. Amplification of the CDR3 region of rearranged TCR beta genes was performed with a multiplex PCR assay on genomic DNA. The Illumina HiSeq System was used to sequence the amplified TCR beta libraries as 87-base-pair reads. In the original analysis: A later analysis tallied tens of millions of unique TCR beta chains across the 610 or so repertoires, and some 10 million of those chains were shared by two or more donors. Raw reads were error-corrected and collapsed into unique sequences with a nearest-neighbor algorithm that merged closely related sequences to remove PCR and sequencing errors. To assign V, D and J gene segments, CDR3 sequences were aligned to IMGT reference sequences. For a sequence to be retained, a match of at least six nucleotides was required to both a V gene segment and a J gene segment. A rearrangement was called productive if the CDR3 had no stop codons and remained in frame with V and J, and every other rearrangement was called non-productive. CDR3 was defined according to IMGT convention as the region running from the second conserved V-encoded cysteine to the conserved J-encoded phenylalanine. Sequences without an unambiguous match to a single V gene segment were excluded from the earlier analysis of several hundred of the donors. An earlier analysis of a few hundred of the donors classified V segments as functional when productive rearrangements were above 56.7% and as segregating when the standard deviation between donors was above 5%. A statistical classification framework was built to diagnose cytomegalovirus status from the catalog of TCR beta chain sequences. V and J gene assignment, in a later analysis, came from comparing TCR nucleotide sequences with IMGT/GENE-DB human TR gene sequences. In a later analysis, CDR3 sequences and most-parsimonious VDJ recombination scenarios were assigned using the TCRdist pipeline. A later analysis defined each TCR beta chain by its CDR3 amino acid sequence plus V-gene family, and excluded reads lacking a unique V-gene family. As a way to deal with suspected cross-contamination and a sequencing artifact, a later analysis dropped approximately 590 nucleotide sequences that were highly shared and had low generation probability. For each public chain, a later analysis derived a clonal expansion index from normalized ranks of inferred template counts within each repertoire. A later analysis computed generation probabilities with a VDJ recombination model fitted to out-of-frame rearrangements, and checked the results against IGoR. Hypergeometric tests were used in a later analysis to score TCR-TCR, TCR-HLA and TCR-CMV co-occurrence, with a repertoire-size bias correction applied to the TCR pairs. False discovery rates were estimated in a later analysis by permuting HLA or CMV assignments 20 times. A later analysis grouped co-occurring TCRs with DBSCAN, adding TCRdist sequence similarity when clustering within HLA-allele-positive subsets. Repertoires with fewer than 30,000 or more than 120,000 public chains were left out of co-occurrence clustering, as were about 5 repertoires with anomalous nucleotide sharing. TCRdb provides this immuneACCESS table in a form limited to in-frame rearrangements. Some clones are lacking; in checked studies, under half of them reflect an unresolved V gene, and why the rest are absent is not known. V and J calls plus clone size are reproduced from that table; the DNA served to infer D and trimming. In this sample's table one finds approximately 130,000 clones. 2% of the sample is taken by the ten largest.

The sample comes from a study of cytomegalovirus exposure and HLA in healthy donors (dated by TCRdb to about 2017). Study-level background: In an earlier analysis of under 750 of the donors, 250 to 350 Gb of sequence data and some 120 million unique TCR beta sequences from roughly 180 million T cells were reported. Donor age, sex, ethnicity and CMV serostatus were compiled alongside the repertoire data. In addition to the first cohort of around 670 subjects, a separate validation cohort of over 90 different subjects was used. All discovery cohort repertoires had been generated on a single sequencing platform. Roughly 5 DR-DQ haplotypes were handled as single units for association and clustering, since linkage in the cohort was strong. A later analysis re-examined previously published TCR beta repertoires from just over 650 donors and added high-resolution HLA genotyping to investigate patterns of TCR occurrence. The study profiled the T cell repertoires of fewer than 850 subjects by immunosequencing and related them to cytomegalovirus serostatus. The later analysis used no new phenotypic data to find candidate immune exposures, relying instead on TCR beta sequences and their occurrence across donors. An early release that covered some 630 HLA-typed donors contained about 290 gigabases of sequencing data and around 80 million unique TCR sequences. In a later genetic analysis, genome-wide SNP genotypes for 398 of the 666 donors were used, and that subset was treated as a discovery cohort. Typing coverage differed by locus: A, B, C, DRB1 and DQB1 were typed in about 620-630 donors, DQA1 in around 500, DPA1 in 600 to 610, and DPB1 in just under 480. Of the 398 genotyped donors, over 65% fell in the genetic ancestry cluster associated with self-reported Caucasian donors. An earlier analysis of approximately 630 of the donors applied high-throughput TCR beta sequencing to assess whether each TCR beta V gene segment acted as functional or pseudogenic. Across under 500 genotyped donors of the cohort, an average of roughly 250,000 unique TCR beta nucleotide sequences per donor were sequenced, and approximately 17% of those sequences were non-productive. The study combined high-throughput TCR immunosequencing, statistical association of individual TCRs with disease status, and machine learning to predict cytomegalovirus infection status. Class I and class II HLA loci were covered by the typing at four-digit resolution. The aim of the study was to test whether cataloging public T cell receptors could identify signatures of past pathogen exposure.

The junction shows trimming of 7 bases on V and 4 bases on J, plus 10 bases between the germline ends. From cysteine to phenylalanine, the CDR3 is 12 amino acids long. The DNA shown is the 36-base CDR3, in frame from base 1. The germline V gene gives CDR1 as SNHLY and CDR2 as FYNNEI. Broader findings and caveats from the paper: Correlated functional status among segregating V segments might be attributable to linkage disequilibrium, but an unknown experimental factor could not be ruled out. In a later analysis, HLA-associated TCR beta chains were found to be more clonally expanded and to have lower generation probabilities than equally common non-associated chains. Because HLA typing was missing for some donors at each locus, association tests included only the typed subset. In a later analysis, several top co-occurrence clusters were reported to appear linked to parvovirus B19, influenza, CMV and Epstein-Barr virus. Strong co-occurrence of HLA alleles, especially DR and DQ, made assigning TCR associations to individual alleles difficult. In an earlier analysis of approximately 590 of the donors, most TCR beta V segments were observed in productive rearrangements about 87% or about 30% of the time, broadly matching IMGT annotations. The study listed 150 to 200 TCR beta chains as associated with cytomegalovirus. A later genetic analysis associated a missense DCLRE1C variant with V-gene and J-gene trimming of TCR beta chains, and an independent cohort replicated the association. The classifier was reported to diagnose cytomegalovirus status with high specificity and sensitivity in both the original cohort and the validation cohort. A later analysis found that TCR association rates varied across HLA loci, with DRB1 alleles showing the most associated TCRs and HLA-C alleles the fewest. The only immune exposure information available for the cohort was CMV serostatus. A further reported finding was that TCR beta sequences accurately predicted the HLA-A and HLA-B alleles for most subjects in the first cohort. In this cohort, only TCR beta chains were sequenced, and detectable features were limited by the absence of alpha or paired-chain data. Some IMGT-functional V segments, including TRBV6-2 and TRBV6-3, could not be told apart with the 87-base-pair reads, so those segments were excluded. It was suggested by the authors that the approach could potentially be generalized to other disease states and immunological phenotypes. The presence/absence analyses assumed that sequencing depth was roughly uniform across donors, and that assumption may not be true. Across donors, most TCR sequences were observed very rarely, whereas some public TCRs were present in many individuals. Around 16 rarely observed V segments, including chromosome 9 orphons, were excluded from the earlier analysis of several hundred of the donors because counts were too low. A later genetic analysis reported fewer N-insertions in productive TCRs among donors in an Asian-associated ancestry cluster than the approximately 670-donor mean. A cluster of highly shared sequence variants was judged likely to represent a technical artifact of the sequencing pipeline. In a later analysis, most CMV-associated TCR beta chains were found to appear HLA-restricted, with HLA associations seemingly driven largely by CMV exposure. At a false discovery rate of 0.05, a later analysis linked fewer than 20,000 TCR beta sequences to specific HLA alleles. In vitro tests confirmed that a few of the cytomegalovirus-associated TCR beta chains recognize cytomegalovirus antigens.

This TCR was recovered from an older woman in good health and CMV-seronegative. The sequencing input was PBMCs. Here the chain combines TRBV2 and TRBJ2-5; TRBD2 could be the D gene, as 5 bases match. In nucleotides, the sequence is TGTGCCAGCACGAGGGTGGGAGAGACCCAGTACTTC. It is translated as CASTRVGETQYF.